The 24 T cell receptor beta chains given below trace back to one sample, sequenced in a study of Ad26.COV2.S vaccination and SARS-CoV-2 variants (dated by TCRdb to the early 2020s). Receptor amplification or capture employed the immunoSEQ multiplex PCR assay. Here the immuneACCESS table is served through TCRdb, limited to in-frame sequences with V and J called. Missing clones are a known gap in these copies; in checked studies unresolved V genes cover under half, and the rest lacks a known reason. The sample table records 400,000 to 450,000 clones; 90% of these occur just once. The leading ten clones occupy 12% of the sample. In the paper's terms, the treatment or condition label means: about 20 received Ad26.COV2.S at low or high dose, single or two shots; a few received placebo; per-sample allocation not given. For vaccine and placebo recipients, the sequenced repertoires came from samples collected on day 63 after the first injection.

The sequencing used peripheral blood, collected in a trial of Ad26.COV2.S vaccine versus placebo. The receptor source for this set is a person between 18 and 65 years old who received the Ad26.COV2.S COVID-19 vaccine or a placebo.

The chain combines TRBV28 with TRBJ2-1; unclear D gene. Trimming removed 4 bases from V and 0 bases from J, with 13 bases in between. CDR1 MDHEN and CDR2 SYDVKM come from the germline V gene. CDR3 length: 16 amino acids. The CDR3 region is CASSSEDPSSYNEQFF. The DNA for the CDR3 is TGTGCCAGCAGTTCTGAGGACCCCAGCTCCTACAATGAGCAGTTCTTC.

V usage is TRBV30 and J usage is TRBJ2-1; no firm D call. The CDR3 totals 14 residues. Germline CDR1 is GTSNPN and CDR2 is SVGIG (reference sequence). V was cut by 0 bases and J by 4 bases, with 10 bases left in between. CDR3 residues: CAWSVAFLYNEQFF. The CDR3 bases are TGTGCCTGGAGTGTGGCTTTCCTATACAATGAGCAGTTCTTC.

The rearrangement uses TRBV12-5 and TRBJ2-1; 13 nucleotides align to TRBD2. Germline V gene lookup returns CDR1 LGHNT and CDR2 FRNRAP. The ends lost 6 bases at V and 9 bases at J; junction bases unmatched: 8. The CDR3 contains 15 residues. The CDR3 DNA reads TGTGCTAGTGGCCAAGGACTAGCGGGAGATTCTGAGCAGTTCTTC. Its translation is CASGQGLAGDSEQFF. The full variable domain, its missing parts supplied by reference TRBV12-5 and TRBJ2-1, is DARVTQTPRHKVTEMGQEVTMRCQPILGHNTVFWYRQTMMQGLELLAYFRNRAPLDDSGMPKDRFSAEMPDATLATLKIQPSEPRDSAVYFCASGQGLAGDSEQFFGPGTRLTVL.

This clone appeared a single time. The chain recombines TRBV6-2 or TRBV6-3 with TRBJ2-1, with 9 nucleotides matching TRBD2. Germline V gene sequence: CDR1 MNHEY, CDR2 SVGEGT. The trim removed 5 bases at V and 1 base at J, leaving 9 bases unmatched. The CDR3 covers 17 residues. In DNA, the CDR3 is TGTGCCAGCAGTCCCGTCACTAGCGGGCCATCCTACAATGAGCAGTTCTTC. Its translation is CASSPVTSGPSYNEQFF.

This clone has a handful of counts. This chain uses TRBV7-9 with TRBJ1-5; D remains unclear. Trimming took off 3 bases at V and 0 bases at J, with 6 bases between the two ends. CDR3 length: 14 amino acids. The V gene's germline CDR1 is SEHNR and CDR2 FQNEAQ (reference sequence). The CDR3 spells CASSLIGSNQPQHF. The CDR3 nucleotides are TGTGCCAGCAGCTTGATCGGTAGCAATCAGCCCCAGCATTTT.

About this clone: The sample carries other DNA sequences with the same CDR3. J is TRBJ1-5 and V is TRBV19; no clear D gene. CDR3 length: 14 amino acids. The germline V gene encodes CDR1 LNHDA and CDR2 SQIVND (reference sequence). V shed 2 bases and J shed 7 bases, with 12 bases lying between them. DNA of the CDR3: TGTGCCAGTAGTATATGGGAGGGAGACCAGCCCCAGCATTTT. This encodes CASSIWEGDQPQHF.

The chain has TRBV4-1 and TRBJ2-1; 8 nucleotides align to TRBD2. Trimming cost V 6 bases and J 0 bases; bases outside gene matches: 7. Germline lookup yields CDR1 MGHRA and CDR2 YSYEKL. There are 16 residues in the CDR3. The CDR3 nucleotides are TGCGCCAGCAGTAATAACCTAGCGGGCTCCTACAATGAGCAGTTCTTC. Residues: CASSNNLAGSYNEQFF.

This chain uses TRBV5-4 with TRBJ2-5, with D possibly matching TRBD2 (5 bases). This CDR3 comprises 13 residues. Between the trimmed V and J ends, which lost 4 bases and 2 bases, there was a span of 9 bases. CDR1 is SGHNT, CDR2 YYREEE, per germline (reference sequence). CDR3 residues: CASSTGLQETQYF. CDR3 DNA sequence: TGTGCCAGCAGCACCGGACTTCAAGAGACCCAGTACTTC. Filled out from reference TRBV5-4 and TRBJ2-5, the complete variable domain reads ETGVTQSPTHLIKTRGQQVTLRCSSQSGHNTVSWYQQALGQGPQFIFQYYREEENGRGNFPPRFSGLQFPNYSSELNVNALELDDSALYLCASSTGLQETQYFGPGTRLLVL.

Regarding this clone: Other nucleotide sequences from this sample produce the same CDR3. This CDR3 reads CASSIAGNQPQHF. As DNA, the CDR3 is TGTGCCAGTAGTATAGCGGGCAATCAGCCCCAGCATTTT. The chain employs TRBV19 and TRBJ1-5, with no clear D. Germline values: CDR1 LNHDA, CDR2 SQIVND (reference sequence). Trimming stripped 1 base from V and 2 bases from J, with 3 bases between. This CDR3 is 13 amino acids long.

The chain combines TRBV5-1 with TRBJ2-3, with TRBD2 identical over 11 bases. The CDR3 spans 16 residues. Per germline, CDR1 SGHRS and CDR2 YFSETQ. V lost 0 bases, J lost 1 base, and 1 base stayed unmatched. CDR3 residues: CASSLVLAGGTDTQYF. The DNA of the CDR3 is TGCGCCAGCAGCTTGGTACTAGCGGGAGGCACAGATACGCAGTATTTT.

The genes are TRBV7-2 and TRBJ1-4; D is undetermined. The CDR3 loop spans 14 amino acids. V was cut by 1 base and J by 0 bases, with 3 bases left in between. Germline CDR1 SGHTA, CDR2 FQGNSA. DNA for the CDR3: TGTGCCAGCAGCTTAGTCTCAACTAATGAAAAACTGTTTTTT. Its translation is CASSLVSTNEKLFF.

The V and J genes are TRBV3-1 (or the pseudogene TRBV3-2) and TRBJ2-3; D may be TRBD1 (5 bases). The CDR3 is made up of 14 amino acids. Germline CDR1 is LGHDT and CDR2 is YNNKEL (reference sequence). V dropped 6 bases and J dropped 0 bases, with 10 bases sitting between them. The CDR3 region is CASSQGASTDTQYF. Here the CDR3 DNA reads TGTGCCAGCAGTCAGGGCGCTAGCACAGATACGCAGTATTTT.

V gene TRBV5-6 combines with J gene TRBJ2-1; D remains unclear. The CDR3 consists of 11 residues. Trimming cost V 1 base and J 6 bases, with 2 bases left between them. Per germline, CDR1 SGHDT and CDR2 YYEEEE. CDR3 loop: CASSLSNEQFF. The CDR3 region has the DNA TGTGCCAGCAGCTTGAGCAATGAGCAGTTCTTC.

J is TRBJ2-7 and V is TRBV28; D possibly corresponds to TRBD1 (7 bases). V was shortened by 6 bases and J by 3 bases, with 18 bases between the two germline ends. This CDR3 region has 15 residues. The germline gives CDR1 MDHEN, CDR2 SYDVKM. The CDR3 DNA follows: TGTGCCAGCAGCCAGGGGGGCTCCAGGGGCTACGAGCAGTACTTC. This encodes CASSQGGSRGYEQYF.

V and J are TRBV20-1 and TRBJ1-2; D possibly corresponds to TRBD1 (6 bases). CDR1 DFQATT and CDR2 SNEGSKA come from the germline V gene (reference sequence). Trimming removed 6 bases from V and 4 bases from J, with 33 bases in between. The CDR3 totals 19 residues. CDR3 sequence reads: CSASVLGTHSSPSLYGYTF. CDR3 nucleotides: TGCAGTGCGAGTGTTTTAGGGACACATTCATCCCCTTCTCTCTATGGCTACACCTTC.

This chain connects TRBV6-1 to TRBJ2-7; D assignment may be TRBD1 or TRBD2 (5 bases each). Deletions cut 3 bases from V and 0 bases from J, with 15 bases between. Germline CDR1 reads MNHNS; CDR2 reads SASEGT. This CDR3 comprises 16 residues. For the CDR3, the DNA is TGTGCCAGCAGTGATGTGGGACGCCCGGCCTCCTACGAGCAGTACTTC. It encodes CASSDVGRPASYEQYF.

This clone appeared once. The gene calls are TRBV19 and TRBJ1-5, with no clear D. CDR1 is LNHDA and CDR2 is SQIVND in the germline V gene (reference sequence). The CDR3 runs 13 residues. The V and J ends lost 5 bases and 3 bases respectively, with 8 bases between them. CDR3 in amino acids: CASSLRTNQPQHF. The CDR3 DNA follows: TGTGCCAGTAGTCTACGGACCAATCAGCCCCAGCATTTT.

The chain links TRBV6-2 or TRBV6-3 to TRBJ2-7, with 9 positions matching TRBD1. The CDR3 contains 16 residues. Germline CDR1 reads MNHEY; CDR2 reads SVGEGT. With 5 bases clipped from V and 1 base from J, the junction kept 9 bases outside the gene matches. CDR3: CASSRPGQGMSYEQYF. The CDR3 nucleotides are TGTGCCAGCAGTCGACCGGGACAGGGTATGTCCTACGAGCAGTACTTC.

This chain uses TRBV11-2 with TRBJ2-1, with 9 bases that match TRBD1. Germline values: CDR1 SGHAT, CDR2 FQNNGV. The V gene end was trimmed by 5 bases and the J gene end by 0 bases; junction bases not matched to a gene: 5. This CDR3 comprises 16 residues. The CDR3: CASSRGQGSSYNEQFF. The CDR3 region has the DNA TGTGCCAGCAGCCGCGGACAGGGGAGCTCCTACAATGAGCAGTTCTTC.

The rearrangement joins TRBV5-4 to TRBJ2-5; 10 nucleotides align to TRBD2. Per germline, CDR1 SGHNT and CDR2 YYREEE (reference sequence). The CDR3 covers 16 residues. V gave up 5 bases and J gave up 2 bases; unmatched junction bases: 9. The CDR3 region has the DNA TGTGCCAGCAGTTTCAGTAGCGGGAGGACACAAGAGACCCAGTACTTC. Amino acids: CASSFSSGRTQETQYF.

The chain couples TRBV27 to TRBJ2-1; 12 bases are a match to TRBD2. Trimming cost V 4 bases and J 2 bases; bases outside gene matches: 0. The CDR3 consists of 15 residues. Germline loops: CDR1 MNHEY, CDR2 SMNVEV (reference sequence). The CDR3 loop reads CASSWTSGAYNEQFF. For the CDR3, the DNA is TGTGCCAGCAGTTGGACTAGCGGGGCCTACAATGAGCAGTTCTTC.

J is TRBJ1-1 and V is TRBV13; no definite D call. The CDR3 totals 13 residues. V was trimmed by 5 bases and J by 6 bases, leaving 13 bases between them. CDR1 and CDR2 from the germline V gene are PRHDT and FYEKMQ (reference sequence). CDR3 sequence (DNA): TGTGCCAGCAGCCCAGGACCGGTTTCTGAAGCTTTCTTT. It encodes CASSPGPVSEAFF.

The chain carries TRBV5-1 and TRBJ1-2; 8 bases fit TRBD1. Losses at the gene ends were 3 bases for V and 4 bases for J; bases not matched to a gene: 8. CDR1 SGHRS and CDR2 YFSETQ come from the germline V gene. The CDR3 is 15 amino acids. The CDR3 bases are TGCGCCAGCAGCTCCGGACAGGGAAGCGGCTATGGCTACACCTTC. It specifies CASSSGQGSGYGYTF. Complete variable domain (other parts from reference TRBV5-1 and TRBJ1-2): KAGVTQTPRYLIKTRGQQVTLSCSPISGHRSVSWYQQTPGQGLQFLFEYFSETQRNKGNFPGRFSGRQFSNSRSEMNVSTLELGDSALYLCASSSGQGSGYGYTFGSGTRLTVV.

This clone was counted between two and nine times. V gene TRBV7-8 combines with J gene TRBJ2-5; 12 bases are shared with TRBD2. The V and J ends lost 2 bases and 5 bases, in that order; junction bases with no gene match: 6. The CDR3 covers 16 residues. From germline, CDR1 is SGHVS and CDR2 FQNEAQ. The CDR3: CASSLMTSGSGETQYF. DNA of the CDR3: TGTGCCAGCAGCTTAATGACTAGCGGGAGTGGTGAGACCCAGTACTTC. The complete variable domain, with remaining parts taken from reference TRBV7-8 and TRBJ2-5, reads GAGVSQSPRYKVAKRGQDVALRCDPISGHVSLFWYQQALGQGPEFLTYFQNEAQLDKSGLPSDRFFAERPEGSVSTLKIQRTQQEDSAVYLCASSLMTSGSGETQYFGPGTRLLVL.